This T cell receptor (beta chain) emerged from a study of cytomegalovirus exposure and HLA in healthy donors. This clone has just a few counts. 60 Vbeta and 13 Jbeta primers were used in PCR. The repertoire was sequenced with immunoSEQ multiplex PCR; TCRdb's copy has only in-frame clones and lacks some. This table has approximately 200,000 clones, 79% appearing once. CDR3 size: 17 residues. Germline V lookup: CDR1 SNHLY, CDR2 FYNNEI. The V segment lost 6 bases and the J segment 3 bases; nucleotides outside the gene matches: 10. The chain links TRBV2 to TRBJ1-3; 11 bases align to TRBD1. Sequencing was done on a sample of PBMCs. This clonotype was sampled from a girl aged 10 to 17 in good health and CMV-seropositive. CDR3 sequence: CASRRTRDRGNGNTIYF. DNA of the CDR3: TGTGCCAGCAGGCGAACCCGGGACAGGGGGAATGGAAACACCATATATTTT.